Listed here is a single T cell receptor beta chain. The antigen remains undetermined. This specimen belongs to a study of CD8 T cells in ankylosing spondylitis. CDR3 size: 16 residues. Germline CDR1 is MNHNS and CDR2 is SASEGT. V gave up 7 bases and J gave up 3 bases; unmatched junction bases: 11. Study-level points and caveats: Made up of eight highly homologous variants, a TCR beta motif appeared characteristic of ankylosing spondylitis blood. Significant enrichment of disease-linked clones was reported in matched ankylosing spondylitis synovial fluid.

Construction of TCR beta libraries was performed using quantitative 5'-RACE with molecular barcodes. MiXCR, run by TCRdb on the 5' RACE reads, gives a single entry per CDR3 protein. The sample lists under 450,000 distinct CDR3 sequences, about 15% occurring once. This receptor was taken from a male donor with ankylosing spondylitis. V usage is TRBV6-1 and J usage is TRBJ2-2; TRBD2 matches 7 bases. Material for sequencing was blood, either unsorted or a sorted T cell fraction (not recorded which). Here the CDR3 reads CASTPWEGRDTGELFF. CDR3 coding DNA: TGTGCCAGCACCCCCTGGGAGGGCAGAGACACCGGGGAGCTGTTTTTT.